This T cell receptor (beta chain) came from a study of blood T cell repertoires in COVID-19. Profiling relied on immunoSEQ multiplex PCR, and the TCRdb table lists in-frame clones only, not all of them. The table has around 140,000 clones, approximately 89% seen once. V was cut by 0 bases and J by 3 bases, with 12 bases left in between. This CDR3 has 16 residues. From germline, CDR1 is MGHRA and CDR2 YSYEKL. The chain uses TRBV4-1 and TRBJ2-1; the D gene is possibly TRBD1 (6 bases). Sequences were obtained from peripheral blood. The sequence came from a man aged 55 to 70 with active or convalescent COVID-19. In DNA, the CDR3 is TGCGCCAGCAGCCAAGATTCAGGGGCATTCTACAATGAGCAGTTCTTC. Protein: CASSQDSGAFYNEQFF.